The T cell receptor beta chain described here comes from a study of blood T cells in healthy people across ages. The V end was cut by 4 bases, the J end by 2 bases, with 18 bases between. From germline, CDR1 is LNHNV and CDR2 YYDKDF (reference sequence). The CDR3 runs to 16 residues. With a J-beta primer mix and a sample-barcoded 5' primer, a second PCR ran about 7 to 11 cycles. TCRdb re-derived calls from the 5' RACE reads in MiXCR, one entry per CDR3 protein. The profile covers approximately 810,000 distinct CDR3 sequences, with about 37% appearing a single time and roughly 13% taken by the ten largest.

This chain links TRBV15 with TRBJ2-7; D possibly corresponds to TRBD2 (6 bases). Sequences were obtained from blood. The receptor was isolated from a man aged 18-30 years in good health. The CDR3 DNA sequence: TGTGCCACCAGCAATATACTTGGGACTGGAACCTACGAGCAGTACTTC. Its translation: CATSNILGTGTYEQYF.